The rows below give T cell receptor beta chains drawn from one sample of a study of T cell repertoires in cytomegalovirus infection. No antigens are known for them. TCRdb re-called the reads through MiXCR, storing one row per CDR3 protein. The repertoire consists of roughly 700,000 distinct CDR3 sequences, with around 35% occurring once and the leading ten covering roughly 18%. The sequences come from cultured PBMCs, collected from culture after CMV antigen stimulation. Every receptor here comes from a human donor in good health (CMV status not recorded). Some clones in this sample may be carry-over from other donors' samples. The CDR3 runs from the conserved cysteine through the conserved F or W. The D gene is left open where the match is weak. Rows give clone size only sometimes, using once, few, many, or a class for an expanded clone.

13,-,TRBJ1-3,TRBV6-6,-,TGTGCCAGCAGTTACCCTCATAGGGACACCATATATTTT,CASSYPHRDTIYF
14,-,TRBJ1-5,TRBV6-1,-,TGTGCCACCATCAGGGACGGTGGGAATCAGCCCCAGCATTTT,CATIRDGGNQPQHF
14,-,TRBJ1-4,TRBV5-6,few,TGTGCCAGCAGCTTGGTTCAGGACGGTGAAAAACTGTTTTTT,CASSLVQDGEKLFF
15,TRBD1,TRBJ1-1,TRBV7-9,-,TGTGCCAGCAGCTCCCCAACAGGGGGAAACACTGAAGCTTTCTTT,CASSSPTGGNTEAFF
16,TRBD1,TRBJ1-1,TRBV19,few,TGTGCCAGTAGCAAGGGACAGACGGGAGCGGGCACTGAAGCTTTCTTT,CASSKGQTGAGTEAFF
15,TRBD2,TRBJ2-7,TRBV5-4,-,TGTGCCAGCAGTCGAACTAGCGGGAGTCTGTACGAGCAGTACTTC,CASSRTSGSLYEQYF
14,-,TRBJ2-7,TRBV6-2/TRBV6-3,few,TGTGCCAGCAGTTGGCAGGGGTTCACCTACGAGCAGTACTTC,CASSWQGFTYEQYF
15,TRBD2,TRBJ2-1,TRBV20-1,-,TGCAGTGTTGGGGCTAGCGGGAGTTTTTACAATGAGCAGTTCTTC,CSVGASGSFYNEQFF
16,TRBD2,TRBJ2-5,TRBV12-3/TRBV12-4,-,TGTGCCAGCAGTCCCCGGGGTAGCGGGGCAACGGAGACCCAGTACTTC,CASSPRGSGATETQYF
16,-,TRBJ1-6,TRBV6-2/TRBV6-3,-,TGTGCCAGCAGTTTAAGGATAGGGGGCTATAATTCACCCCTCCACTTT,CASSLRIGGYNSPLHF
18,TRBD1,TRBJ1-1,TRBV5-1,few,TGCGCCAGCAGCTTGGGGGTGAACAGGGGGCTTTCGGACACTGAAGCTTTCTTT,CASSLGVNRGLSDTEAFF
14,-,TRBJ1-1,TRBV7-9,few,TGTGCCAGCAGCTGGAACTCCGCGAACACTGAAGCTTTCTTT,CASSWNSANTEAFF
16,TRBD2,TRBJ2-3,TRBV27,-,TGTGCCAGCAGACCATCCGGGCTAGCGGCCACAGATACGCAGTATTTT,CASRPSGLAATDTQYF
13,TRBD2,TRBJ2-7,TRBV28,-,TGTGCCAGCAGTTTAGGGACTAGAGTCGAGCAGTACTTC,CASSLGTRVEQYF
17,-,TRBJ2-1,TRBV30,-,TGTGCCTGGAGTATTAACTGGAGTGGTAGCTCCTACAATGAGCAGTTCTTC,CAWSINWSGSSYNEQFF
12,-,TRBJ2-2,TRBV7-8,many,TGTGCCAGCAGCTTAAGTAGGGGGGAGCTGTTTTTT,CASSLSRGELFF
12,-,TRBJ1-4,TRBV6-1,-,TGTGCCAGCAGTGGGACCGATGAAAAACTGTTTTTT,CASSGTDEKLFF
15,TRBD2,TRBJ2-3,TRBV28,few,TGTGCCACAATCCAGCACGGGGGGGCTTCAGATACGCAGTATTTT,CATIQHGGASDTQYF
16,TRBD1,TRBJ1-4,TRBV3-1,-,TGTGCCAGCAGCCAAGCGAGGGGGCAGACTAATGAAAAACTGTTTTTT,CASSQARGQTNEKLFF
11,-,TRBJ2-1,TRBV6-2/TRBV6-3,-,TGTGCCACCACTAGCTTCTATGAGCAGTTCTTC,CATTSFYEQFF
16,-,TRBJ1-3,TRBV7-8,few,TGTGCCAGCAGCTTAGCGTCCAGGCACTCTGGAAACACCATATATTTT,CASSLASRHSGNTIYF
14,-,TRBJ2-7,TRBV7-2,few,TGTGCCAGCAGCTTTGGACAGATCTCCTACGAGCAGTACTTC,CASSFGQISYEQYF
17,-,TRBJ2-7,TRBV12-5,many,TGTGCTAGTGGTTTGGTACTGGCGGGACGGAGCTCCTACGAGCAGTACTTC,CASGLVLAGRSSYEQYF
16,-,TRBJ2-7,TRBV6-2/TRBV6-3,-,TGTGCCAGCTGGGGGTTATTTGGCTGGCCCACCTACGAGCAGTACTTC,CASWGLFGWPTYEQYF
16,-,TRBJ1-1,TRBV15,many,TGTGCCACCAGCAGCCGGGACTTGCTGCCCCCCGCCGAAGCTTTCTTT,CATSSRDLLPPAEAFF
15,TRBD2,TRBJ2-3,TRBV29-1,-,TGCAGCTCATCGGGCGGGAGAGGAGGCACAGATACGCAGTATTTT,CSSSGGRGGTDTQYF
17,-,TRBJ2-1,TRBV5-4,-,TGTGCCAGCAGCCCACCTCCCGGGGGTAGTATTTCCAATGAGCAGTTCTTC,CASSPPPGGSISNEQFF
15,-,TRBJ2-5,TRBV7-6,-,TGTGCCAGCAGCTGGGTAGCCGGGGCGGGAGAGACCCAGTACTTC,CASSWVAGAGETQYF
16,-,TRBJ2-7,TRBV19,-,TGTGCCAGTAGTATAGATCTAACAGGGCTGACCTACGAGCAGTACTTC,CASSIDLTGLTYEQYF
11,-,TRBJ1-1,TRBV6-5,-,TGTGCCAGCACCTCAGGGGTTGAAGCTTTCTTT,CASTSGVEAFF
12,-,TRBJ1-1,TRBV7-9,few,TGTGCCAGCAGCTTAGGCAATCGTGAAGCTTTCTTT,CASSLGNREAFF
13,TRBD1,TRBJ2-7,TRBV7-2,-,TGTGCCAGCAGCTTGGACAGGGTCCAAGAGCAGTACTTC,CASSLDRVQEQYF
17,TRBD1,TRBJ2-7,TRBV10-3,-,TGTGCCATCAGTGAGAGGTCCCGGGACAGGGGCTCCTACGAGCAGTACTTC,CAISERSRDRGSYEQYF
15,-,TRBJ2-3,TRBV19,few,TGTGCCAGTAGTATGAGACGGCTGCTCCCAGATACGCAGTATTTT,CASSMRRLLPDTQYF
15,-,TRBJ1-1,TRBV7-2,-,TGTGCCAGCAGCCCGCAGACCCAGGGGACGGGCGGAGCTTTCTTT,CASSPQTQGTGGAFF
18,TRBD2,TRBJ2-7,TRBV7-9,few,TGTGCCAGCAGCTCGATCCCCGGACTAGCGGGTTCATCCTACGAGCAGTACTTC,CASSSIPGLAGSSYEQYF
16,TRBD2,TRBJ2-7,TRBV4-3,few,TGCGCCAGCAGCCAAGATCTGCGGGAGGGCTCCTACGAGCAGTACTTC,CASSQDLREGSYEQYF
15,TRBD2,TRBJ2-1,TRBV19,-,TGTGCCAGTAGCCCCTTTTATAGCGGGAAAAGTGAGCAGTTCTTC,CASSPFYSGKSEQFF
13,-,TRBJ2-4,TRBV2,-,TGTGCCAGCAATAGAATAGCCAAAAACATTCAGTACTTC,CASNRIAKNIQYF
17,-,TRBJ2-1,TRBV4-3,-,TGCGCCAGCAGCCAAGATTGGGAGCGGGCCACCTACAATGAGCAGTTCTTC,CASSQDWERATYNEQFF
15,-,TRBJ1-6,TRBV12-3/TRBV12-4,many,TGTGCCAGCAGTCCAGGGCCGCCAAGAAATTCACCCCTCCACTTT,CASSPGPPRNSPLHF
16,TRBD1,TRBJ1-4,TRBV6-5,-,TGTGCCAGCAGTCCCAGGACAGGGGGCGCCAATGAAAAACTGTTTTTT,CASSPRTGGANEKLFF
12,-,TRBJ2-3,TRBV29-1,once,TGCAGCGTTCGAGGGGGCACAGATACGCAGTATTTT,CSVRGGTDTQYF
13,-,TRBJ1-2,TRBV2,many,TGTGCCAGCAGCCCCCCCGGTAACTATGGCTACACCTTC,CASSPPGNYGYTF
18,-,TRBJ1-2,TRBV11-2,-,TGTGCCAGCAGCTTAGAACCCCCGGGGCAGAATCCCCTCTATGGCTACACCTTC,CASSLEPPGQNPLYGYTF
15,TRBD1,TRBJ2-7,TRBV10-2,-,TGCGCCAGCAGTGATCCCGGGACAGTTTTCTACGAGCAGTACTTC,CASSDPGTVFYEQYF
14,-,TRBJ1-2,TRBV5-6,few,TGTGCCAGCACCCTGGGGAAGGGTGTGGGGGGCTACACCTTC,CASTLGKGVGGYTF
12,-,TRBJ2-1,TRBV20-1,-,TGCAGTGCTAGTCCGGGGGGCTATGAGCAGTTCTTC,CSASPGGYEQFF
14,-,TRBJ2-3,TRBV7-2,many,TGTGCCTCGCTCCCTCGGGGGATTGCAGATACGCAGTATTTT,CASLPRGIADTQYF
14,-,TRBJ2-3,TRBV5-1,-,TGCGCCACTTCGGCCGGTAGGAGCACAGATACGCAGTATTTT,CATSAGRSTDTQYF
13,-,TRBJ1-4,TRBV7-9,-,TGTGCCAGCAGCCCCGATCCCCGAACAGGGCTGTTTTTT,CASSPDPRTGLFF
15,TRBD1,TRBJ1-5,TRBV27,few,TGTGCCAGCGGGGTAGGTACAGGGGCCAATCAGCCCCAGCATTTT,CASGVGTGANQPQHF
14,TRBD2,TRBJ2-1,TRBV5-1,-,TGCGCCAGCAGCTTGGAGCGGGAGTGGAATGAGCAGTTCTTC,CASSLEREWNEQFF
15,TRBD1,TRBJ1-4,TRBV7-9,-,TGTGCCAGCAGCCCCTCAGGGGGAATTAATGAAAAACTGTTTTTT,CASSPSGGINEKLFF
17,-,TRBJ1-2,TRBV12-3/TRBV12-4,few,TGTGCCAGCAGTTTTGGTCCGGGCCAGGGGCCCGTCTATGGCTACACCTTC,CASSFGPGQGPVYGYTF
16,-,TRBJ2-1,TRBV18,-,TGTGCCAGCTCACCAGCCGGACTGTCCACCTACAATGAGCAGTTCTTC,CASSPAGLSTYNEQFF
14,TRBD1,TRBJ2-7,TRBV7-2,many,TGTGCCAGCAGCTCACCCCGGGACAGCTACGAGCAGTACTTC,CASSSPRDSYEQYF
16,-,TRBJ2-1,TRBV7-2,-,TGTGCCAGCAGCCCCGCGGGAGTCACAGGGGCAAATGAGCAGTTCTTC,CASSPAGVTGANEQFF
13,-,TRBJ2-1,TRBV19,-,TGTGCCAGTAGTATCAAACTAGCCCCCGAGCAGTTCTTC,CASSIKLAPEQFF